Following are 8 T cell receptor beta chains from one sample sequenced in a study of blood T cells in healthy people across ages. A sample-barcoded 5' primer and a J-beta primer mix were used in a second PCR of roughly 6 to 11 cycles. MiXCR, run by TCRdb on the 5' RACE reads, gives a single entry per CDR3 protein. The sample has approximately 780,000 distinct CDR3 sequences, about 26% seen once. The sample also formed part of further work on T cells of mothers and their children.

The sequenced sample was blood. These receptors were taken from a boy younger than 18 in good health.

Worth noting for this clonotype: A read error may be the cause here, since a much bigger clone is one base away. The chain employs TRBV2 and TRBJ2-5; D is perhaps TRBD2 (6 bases). V was pared by 7 bases and J by 0 bases, with 9 bases between. CDR3 length equals 13 residues. Per the germline V gene, CDR1 is SNHLY and CDR2 is FYNNEI. The CDR3 here is CASNGGYQETQYF. For the CDR3, the DNA is TGTGCCAGCAATGGGGGGTACCAAGAGACCCAGTACTTC.

This clonotype was counted between two and nine times. The chain joins TRBV20-1 to TRBJ1-1, with D possibly being TRBD1 (5 bases). The V end lost 2 bases, the J end lost 6 bases, and 19 bases lay between the germline ends. The CDR3 is 15 amino acids. Germline assignment: CDR1 DFQATT and CDR2 SNEGSKA (reference sequence). The chain's CDR3 is CSARHIRDLISEAFF. CDR3 bases: TGCAGTGCTAGACACATCAGGGACCTAATATCTGAAGCTTTCTTT.

The V gene is TRBV2, the J gene TRBJ2-3; 7 positions match TRBD2. V lost 4 bases to trimming and J lost 4 bases; unmatched junction nucleotides: 8. The CDR3 is made up of 15 amino acids. From germline, CDR1 is SNHLY and CDR2 FYNNEI. CDR3 protein: CASSGASGRADTQYF. In DNA form, the CDR3 reads TGTGCCAGCAGTGGAGCTAGCGGCCGCGCAGATACGCAGTATTTT.

This chain joins TRBV7-8 and TRBJ2-7; D might be TRBD2 (5 bases). Trimming took 5 bases from V and 3 from J, leaving 11 bases between them. The CDR3 is 13 residues long. Germline CDR1 is SGHVS and CDR2 is FQNEAQ. This CDR3 is CASSQGLVYEQYF. The CDR3 nucleotides read TGTGCCAGCAGCCAAGGACTTGTCTACGAGCAGTACTTC.

The sample holds many counts of this clonotype. This CDR3 reads CAISESKDWTALTHYGYTF. In DNA form, the CDR3 reads TGTGCCATCAGTGAGTCAAAAGATTGGACAGCCCTCACGCACTATGGCTACACCTTC. The chain employs TRBV10-3 and TRBJ1-2; tentatively, D is TRBD1 (6 bases). Germline V lookup: CDR1 ENHRY, CDR2 SYGVKD. The CDR3 has 19 amino acids. Between the trimmed V and J ends, which lost 0 bases and 3 bases, there was a span of 23 bases.

V usage is TRBV29-1 and J usage is TRBJ2-1; possible D gene TRBD1, 6 bases. The CDR3 loop spans 13 amino acids. Germline values: CDR1 SQVTM, CDR2 ANQGSEA. V gave up 7 bases and J gave up 0 bases, with 10 bases separating them. CDR3 residues: CSAGGISYNEQFF. The DNA for the CDR3 is TGCAGCGCTGGGGGCATCTCCTACAATGAGCAGTTCTTC.

The V gene is TRBV2, the J gene TRBJ2-1; no clear D. This CDR3 has 12 amino acids. The germline CDR1 and CDR2 sequences are SNHLY and FYNNEI. Trimming took off 4 bases at V and 7 bases at J, with 8 bases between the two ends. The CDR3 sequence: CASSVTSNEQFF. CDR3 bases: TGTGCCAGCAGTGTTACTTCGAATGAGCAGTTCTTC.

The chain combines TRBV12-3 or TRBV12-4 with TRBJ2-5; 7 bases are shared with TRBD2. The J segment lost 1 base and the V segment lost 4 bases, leaving 3 bases of the junction unmatched. The CDR3 spans 14 residues. CDR3 DNA: TGTGCCAGCAGTTACGCTAGCGGCCAAGAGACCCAGTACTTC. Amino acid sequence: CASSYASGQETQYF.